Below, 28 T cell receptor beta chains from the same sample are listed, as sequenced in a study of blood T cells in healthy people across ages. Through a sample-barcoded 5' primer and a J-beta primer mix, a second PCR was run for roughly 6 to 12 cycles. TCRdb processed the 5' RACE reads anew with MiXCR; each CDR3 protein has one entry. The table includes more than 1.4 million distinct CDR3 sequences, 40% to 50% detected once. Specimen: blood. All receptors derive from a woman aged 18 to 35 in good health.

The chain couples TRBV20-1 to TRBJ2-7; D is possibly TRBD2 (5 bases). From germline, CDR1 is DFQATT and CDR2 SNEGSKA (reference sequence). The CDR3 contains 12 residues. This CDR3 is CSAPRDSYEQYF. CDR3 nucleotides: TGCAGCGCCCCGAGGGACTCCTACGAGCAGTACTTC.

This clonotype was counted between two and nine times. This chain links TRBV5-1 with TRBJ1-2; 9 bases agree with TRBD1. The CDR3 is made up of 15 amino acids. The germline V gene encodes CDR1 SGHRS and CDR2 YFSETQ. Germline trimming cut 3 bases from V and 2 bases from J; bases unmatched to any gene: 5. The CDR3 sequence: CASSSGQGSNYGYTF. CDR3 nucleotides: TGCGCCAGCAGCTCAGGACAGGGGTCGAACTATGGCTACACCTTC.

CDR3 loop: CAIFGLPKFALQNEQFF. CDR3 bases: TGTGCCATCTTTGGACTACCTAAATTCGCCTTACAAAATGAGCAGTTCTTC. V is TRBV10-3 and J is TRBJ2-1, with D perhaps matching TRBD2 (6 bases). Germline V gene sequence: CDR1 ENHRY, CDR2 SYGVKD. The CDR3 totals 17 residues. Trimming removed 8 bases from V and 7 bases from J, with 27 bases in between.

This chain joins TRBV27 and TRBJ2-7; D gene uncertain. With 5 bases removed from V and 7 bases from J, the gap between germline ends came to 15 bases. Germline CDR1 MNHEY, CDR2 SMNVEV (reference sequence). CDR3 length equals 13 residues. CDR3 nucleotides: TGTGCCAGCAGTCACGGACCCTTTAGGGAGCAGTACTTC. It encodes CASSHGPFREQYF.

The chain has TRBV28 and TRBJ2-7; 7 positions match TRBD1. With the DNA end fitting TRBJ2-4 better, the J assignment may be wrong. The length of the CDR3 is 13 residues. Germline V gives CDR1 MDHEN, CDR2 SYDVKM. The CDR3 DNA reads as TGTGCCAGCAGTTTACCAGGGGGTGACATTCAGTACTTC. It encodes CASSLPGGDIQYF.

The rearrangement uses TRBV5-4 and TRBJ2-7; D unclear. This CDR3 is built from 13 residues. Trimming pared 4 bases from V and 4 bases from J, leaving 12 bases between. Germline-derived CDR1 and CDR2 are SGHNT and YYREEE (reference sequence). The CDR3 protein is CASSAMDGYEQYF. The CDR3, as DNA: TGTGCCAGCAGCGCAATGGACGGATACGAGCAGTACTTC.

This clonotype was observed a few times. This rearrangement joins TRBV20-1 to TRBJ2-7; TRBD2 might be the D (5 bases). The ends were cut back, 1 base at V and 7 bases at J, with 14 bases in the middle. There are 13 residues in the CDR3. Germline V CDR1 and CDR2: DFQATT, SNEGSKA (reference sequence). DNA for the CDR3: TGCAGTGCTAGAGGAGACTCACGGGGAGAGCAGTACTTC. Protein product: CSARGDSRGEQYF.

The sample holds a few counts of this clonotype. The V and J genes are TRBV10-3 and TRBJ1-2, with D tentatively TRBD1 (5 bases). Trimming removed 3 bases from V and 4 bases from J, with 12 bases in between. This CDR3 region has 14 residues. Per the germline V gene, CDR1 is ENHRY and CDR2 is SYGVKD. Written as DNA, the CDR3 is TGTGCCATCAGTGACCAGGGCGGACTCTATGGCTACACCTTC. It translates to CAISDQGGLYGYTF.

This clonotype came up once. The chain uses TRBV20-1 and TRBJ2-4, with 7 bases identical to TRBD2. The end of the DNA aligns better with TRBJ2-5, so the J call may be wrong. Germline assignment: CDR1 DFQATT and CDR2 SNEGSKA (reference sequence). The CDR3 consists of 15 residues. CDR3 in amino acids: CSANLRGGAKETQYF. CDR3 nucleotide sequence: TGCAGTGCTAATCTGCGCGGGGGAGCCAAAGAGACCCAGTACTTC.

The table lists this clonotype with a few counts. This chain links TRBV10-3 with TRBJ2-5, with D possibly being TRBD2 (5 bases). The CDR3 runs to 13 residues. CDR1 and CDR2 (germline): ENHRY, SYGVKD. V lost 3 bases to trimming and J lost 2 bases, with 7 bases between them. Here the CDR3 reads CAISDRGQETQYF. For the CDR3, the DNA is TGTGCCATCAGTGATCGCGGGCAAGAGACCCAGTACTTC.

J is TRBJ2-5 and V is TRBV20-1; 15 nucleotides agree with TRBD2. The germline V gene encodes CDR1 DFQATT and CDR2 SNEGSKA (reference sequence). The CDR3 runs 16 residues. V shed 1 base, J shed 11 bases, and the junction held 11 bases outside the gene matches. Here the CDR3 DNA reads TGCAGTGCTAGAGGCCTGGGACTAGCGGGAGGCGCTGAGCAGTACTTC. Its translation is CSARGLGLAGGAEQYF.

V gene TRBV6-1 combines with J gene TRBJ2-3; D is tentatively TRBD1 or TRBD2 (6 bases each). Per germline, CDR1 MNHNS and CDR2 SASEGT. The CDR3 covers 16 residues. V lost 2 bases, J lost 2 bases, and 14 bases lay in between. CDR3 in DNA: TGTGCCAGCAGTGAATTTAGGGGGGACACCACAGATACGCAGTATTTT. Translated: CASSEFRGDTTDTQYF.

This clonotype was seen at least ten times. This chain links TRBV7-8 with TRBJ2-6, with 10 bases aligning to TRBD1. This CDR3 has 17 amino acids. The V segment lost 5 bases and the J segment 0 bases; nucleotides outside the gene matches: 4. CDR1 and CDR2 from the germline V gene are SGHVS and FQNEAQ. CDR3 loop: CASSTGTGVSGANVLTF. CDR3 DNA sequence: TGTGCCAGCAGCACCGGGACAGGGGTCTCTGGGGCCAACGTCCTGACTTTC. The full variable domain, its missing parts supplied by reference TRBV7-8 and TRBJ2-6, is GAGVSQSPRYKVAKRGQDVALRCDPISGHVSLFWYQQALGQGPEFLTYFQNEAQLDKSGLPSDRFFAERPEGSVSTLKIQRTQQEDSAVYLCASSTGTGVSGANVLTFGAGSRLTVL.

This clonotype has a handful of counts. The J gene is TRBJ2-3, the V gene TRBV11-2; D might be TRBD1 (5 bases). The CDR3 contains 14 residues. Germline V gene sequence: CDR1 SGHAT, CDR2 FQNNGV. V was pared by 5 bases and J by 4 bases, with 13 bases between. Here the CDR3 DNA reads TGTGCCAGCAGCCCACCCCAGGGCGCAGATACGCAGTATTTT. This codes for CASSPPQGADTQYF.

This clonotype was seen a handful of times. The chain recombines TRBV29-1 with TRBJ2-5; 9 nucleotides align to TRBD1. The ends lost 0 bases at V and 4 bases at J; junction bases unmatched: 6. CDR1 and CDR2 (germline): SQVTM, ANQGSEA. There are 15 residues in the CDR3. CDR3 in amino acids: CSVEDPTGGRETQYF. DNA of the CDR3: TGCAGCGTTGAAGATCCGACAGGGGGGCGAGAGACCCAGTACTTC.

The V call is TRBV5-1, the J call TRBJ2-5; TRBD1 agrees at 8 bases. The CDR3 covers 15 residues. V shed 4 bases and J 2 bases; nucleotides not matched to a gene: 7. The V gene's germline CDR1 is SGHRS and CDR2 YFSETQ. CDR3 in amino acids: CASSPGTGKQETQYF. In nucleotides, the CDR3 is TGCGCCAGCAGCCCCGGGACAGGCAAACAAGAGACCCAGTACTTC.

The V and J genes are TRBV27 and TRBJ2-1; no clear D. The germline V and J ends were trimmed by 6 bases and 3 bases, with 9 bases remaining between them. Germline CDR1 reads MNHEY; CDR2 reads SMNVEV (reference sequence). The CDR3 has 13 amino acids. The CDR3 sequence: CASRASNYNEQFF. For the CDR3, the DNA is TGTGCCAGCAGGGCCTCCAACTACAATGAGCAGTTCTTC.

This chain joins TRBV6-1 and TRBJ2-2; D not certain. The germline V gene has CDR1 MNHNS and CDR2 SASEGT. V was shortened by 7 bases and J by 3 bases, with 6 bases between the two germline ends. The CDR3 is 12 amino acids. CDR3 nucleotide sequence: TGTGCCAGCACCACCTACACCGGGGAGCTGTTTTTT. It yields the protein CASTTYTGELFF.

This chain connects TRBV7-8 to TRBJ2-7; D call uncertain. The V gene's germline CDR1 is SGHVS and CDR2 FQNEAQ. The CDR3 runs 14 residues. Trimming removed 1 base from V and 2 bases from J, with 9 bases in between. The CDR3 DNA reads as TGTGCCAGCAGCTTAGGCCCGGACCCCTACGAGCAGTACTTC. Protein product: CASSLGPDPYEQYF.

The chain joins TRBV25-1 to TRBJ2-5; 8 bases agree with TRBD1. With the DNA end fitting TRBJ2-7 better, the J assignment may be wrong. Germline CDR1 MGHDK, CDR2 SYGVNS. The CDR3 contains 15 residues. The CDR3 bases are TGTGCCAGCAGTGATCCGCCTCAGGGGGCCCACGAGCAGTACTTC. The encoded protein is CASSDPPQGAHEQYF.

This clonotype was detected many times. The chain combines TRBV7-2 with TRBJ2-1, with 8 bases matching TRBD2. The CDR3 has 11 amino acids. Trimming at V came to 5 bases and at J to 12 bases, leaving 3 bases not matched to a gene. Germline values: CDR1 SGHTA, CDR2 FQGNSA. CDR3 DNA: TGTGCCAGCAGCCCCGGGACTAGGCAGTTCTTC. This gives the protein CASSPGTRQFF.

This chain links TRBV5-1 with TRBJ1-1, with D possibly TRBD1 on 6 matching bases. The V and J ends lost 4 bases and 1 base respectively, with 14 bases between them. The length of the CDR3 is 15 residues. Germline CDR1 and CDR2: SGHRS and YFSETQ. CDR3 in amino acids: CASSLQGMGNTEAFF. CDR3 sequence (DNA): TGCGCCAGCAGCCTACAGGGTATGGGGAACACTGAAGCTTTCTTT.

CDR3 in DNA: TGTGCCAGCTGGACGGGACAGTCCACAGATACGCAGTATTTT. Amino acids: CASWTGQSTDTQYF. The rearrangement links TRBV18 to TRBJ2-3; 7 bases match TRBD1. With V trimmed by 7 bases and J by 2 bases, 6 bases remained unmatched. The CDR3 consists of 14 residues. The germline V gene has CDR1 KGHSH and CDR2 LQKENI. The variable domain in full, with the rest retrieved from reference TRBV18 and TRBJ2-3, is NAGVMQNPRHLVRRRGQEARLRCSPMKGHSHVYWYRQLPEEGLKFMVYLQKENIIDESGMPKERFSAEFPKEGPSILRIQQVVRGDSAAYFCASWTGQSTDTQYFGPGTRLTVL.

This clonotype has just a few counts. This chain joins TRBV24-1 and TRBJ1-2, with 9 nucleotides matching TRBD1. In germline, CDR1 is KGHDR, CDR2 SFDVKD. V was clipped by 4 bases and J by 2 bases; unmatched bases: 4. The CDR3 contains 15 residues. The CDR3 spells CATSDLGQGNYGYTF. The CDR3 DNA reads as TGTGCCACCAGTGACCTGGGACAGGGCAACTATGGCTACACCTTC.

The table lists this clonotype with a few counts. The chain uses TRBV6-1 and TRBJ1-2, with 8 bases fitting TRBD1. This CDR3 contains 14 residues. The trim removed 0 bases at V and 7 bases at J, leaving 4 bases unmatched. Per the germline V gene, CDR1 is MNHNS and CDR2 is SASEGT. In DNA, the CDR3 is TGTGCCAGCAGTGAAGCACAGGGGGTAGGTGGCTACACCTTC. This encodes CASSEAQGVGGYTF.

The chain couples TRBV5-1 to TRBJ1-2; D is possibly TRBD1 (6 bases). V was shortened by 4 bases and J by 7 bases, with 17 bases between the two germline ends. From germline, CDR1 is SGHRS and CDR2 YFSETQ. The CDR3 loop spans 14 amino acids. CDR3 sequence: CASSPTRAGAGYTF. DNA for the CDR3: TGCGCCAGCAGCCCCACCAGAGCGGGGGCTGGCTACACCTTC.

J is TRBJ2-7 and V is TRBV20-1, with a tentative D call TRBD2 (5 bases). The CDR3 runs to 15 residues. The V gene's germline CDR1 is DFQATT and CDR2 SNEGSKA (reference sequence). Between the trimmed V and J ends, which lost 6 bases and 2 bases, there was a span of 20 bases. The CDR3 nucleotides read TGCAGTGCGAGGGAACTAGGGAAGAACCCCTACGAGCAGTACTTC. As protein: CSARELGKNPYEQYF.

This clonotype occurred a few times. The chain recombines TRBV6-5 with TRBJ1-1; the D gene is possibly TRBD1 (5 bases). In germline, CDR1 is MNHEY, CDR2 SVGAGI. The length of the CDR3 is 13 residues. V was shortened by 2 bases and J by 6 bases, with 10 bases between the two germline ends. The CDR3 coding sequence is TGTGCCAGCAGTTACCTCGGACAAGCTGAAGCTTTCTTT. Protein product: CASSYLGQAEAFF.